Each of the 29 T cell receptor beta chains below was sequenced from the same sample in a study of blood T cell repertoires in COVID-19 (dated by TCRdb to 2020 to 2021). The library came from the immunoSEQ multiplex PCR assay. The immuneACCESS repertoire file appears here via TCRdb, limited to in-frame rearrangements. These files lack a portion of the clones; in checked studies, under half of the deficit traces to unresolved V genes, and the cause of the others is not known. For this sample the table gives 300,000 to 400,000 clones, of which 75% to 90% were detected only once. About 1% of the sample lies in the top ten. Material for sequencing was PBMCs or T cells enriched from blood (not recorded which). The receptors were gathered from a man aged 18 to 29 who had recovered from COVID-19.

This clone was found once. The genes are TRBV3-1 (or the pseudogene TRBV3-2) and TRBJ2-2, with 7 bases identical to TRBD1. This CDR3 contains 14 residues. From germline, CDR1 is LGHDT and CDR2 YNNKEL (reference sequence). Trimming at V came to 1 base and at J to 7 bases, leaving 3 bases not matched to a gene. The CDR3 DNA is TGTGCCAGCAGCCAAGGACAGGGAAACGGGGAGCTGTTTTTT. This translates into CASSQGQGNGELFF.

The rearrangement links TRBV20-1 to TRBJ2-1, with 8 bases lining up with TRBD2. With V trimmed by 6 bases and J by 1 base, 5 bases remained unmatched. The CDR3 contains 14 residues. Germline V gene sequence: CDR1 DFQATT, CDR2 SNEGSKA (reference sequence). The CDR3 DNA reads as TGCAGTGCGAGTAGCGGGATATCCTACAATGAGCAGTTCTTC. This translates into CSASSGISYNEQFF.

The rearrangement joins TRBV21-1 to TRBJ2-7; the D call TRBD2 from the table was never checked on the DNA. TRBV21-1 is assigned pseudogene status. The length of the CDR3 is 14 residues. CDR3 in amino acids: CASTSPRETSEQYF. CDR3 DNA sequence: TGTGCCAGCACCTCCCCGCGGGAGACGTCCGAGCAGTACTTC.

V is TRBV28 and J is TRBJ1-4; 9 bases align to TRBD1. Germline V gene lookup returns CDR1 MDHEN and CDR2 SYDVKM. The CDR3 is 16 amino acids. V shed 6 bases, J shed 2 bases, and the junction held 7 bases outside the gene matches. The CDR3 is CASSHYRGQTNEKLFF. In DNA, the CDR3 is TGTGCCAGCAGCCACTACAGGGGGCAGACTAATGAAAAACTGTTTTTT.

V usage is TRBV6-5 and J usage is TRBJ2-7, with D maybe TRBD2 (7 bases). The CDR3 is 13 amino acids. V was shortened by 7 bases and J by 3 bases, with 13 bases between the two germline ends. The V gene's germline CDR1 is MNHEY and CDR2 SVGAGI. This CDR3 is CASMGRGGYEQYF. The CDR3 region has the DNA TGTGCCAGCATGGGGAGGGGGGGCTACGAGCAGTACTTC.

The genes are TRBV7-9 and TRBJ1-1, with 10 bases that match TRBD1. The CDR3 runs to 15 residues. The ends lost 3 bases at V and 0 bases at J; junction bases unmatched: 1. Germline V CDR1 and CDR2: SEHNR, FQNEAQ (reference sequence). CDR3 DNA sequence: TGTGCCAGCAGCTTGGGACAGGGGATGAACACTGAAGCTTTCTTT. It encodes CASSLGQGMNTEAFF.

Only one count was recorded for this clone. CDR3 loop: CASSSLFVSYEQYF. The CDR3 DNA sequence: TGTGCCAGCAGCTCCCTGTTCGTATCCTACGAGCAGTACTTC. The chain couples TRBV7-9 to TRBJ2-7; D is uncertain. The CDR3 runs to 14 residues. Germline V gene sequence: CDR1 SEHNR, CDR2 FQNEAQ (reference sequence). V was trimmed by 4 bases and J by 1 base, leaving 11 bases between them.

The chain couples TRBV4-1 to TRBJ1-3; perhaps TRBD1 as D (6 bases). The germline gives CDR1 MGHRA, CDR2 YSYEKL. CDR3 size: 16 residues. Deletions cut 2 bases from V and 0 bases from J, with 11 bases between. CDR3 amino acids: CASSQRQESSGNTIYF. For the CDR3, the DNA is TGCGCCAGCAGCCAACGACAGGAGAGCTCTGGAAACACCATATATTTT.

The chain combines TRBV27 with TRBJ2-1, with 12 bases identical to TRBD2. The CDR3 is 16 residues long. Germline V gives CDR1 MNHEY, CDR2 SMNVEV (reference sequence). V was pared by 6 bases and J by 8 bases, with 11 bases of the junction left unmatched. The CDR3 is CASRRLAGVSFYEQFF. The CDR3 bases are TGTGCCAGCAGGAGACTAGCGGGAGTCTCTTTCTATGAGCAGTTCTTC.

The CDR3 DNA sequence: TGCGCCAGCAGTAGACAGGGGGCGCCCACTGAAGCTTTCTTT. Translated: CASSRQGAPTEAFF. The gene calls are TRBV10-1 and TRBJ1-1; TRBD1 agrees at 10 bases. Unmatched junction bases numbered 4, after V lost 5 bases and J lost 4 bases. Germline lookup yields CDR1 WNHNN and CDR2 SYGVQD (reference sequence). The CDR3 is 14 amino acids.

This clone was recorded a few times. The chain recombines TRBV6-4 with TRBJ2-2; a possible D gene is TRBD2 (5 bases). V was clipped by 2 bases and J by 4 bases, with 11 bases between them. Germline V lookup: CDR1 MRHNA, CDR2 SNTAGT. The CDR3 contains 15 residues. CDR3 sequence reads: CASSDISDGTGELFF. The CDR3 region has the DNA TGTGCCAGCAGTGACATTAGCGACGGCACCGGGGAGCTGTTTTTT.

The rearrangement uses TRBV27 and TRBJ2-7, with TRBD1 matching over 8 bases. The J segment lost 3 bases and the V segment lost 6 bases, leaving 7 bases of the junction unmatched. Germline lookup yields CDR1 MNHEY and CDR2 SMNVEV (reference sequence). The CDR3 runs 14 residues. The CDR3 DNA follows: TGTGCCAGCAGCCTCGACAGGGGTTACTACGAGCAGTACTTC. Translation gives CASSLDRGYYEQYF.

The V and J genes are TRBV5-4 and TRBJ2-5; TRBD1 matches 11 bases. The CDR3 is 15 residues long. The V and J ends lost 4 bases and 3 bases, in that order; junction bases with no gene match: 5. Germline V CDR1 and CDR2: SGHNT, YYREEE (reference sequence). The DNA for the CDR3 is TGTGCCAGCAGCCCGCTGGGACAGGGGGAAGAGACCCAGTACTTC. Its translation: CASSPLGQGEETQYF.

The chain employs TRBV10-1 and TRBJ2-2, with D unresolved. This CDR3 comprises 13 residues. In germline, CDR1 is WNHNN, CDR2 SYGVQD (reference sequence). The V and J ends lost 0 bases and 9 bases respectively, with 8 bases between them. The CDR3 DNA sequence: TGCGCCAGCAGTGAGTCGGCCTCGCGGGAGCTGTTTTTT. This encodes CASSESASRELFF.

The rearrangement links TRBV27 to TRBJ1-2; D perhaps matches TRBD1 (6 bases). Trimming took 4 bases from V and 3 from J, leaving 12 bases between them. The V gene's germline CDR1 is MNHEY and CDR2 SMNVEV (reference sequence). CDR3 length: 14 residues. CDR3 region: CASSSLQGHYGYTF. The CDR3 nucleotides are TGTGCCAGCAGTTCCCTACAGGGTCACTATGGCTACACCTTC.

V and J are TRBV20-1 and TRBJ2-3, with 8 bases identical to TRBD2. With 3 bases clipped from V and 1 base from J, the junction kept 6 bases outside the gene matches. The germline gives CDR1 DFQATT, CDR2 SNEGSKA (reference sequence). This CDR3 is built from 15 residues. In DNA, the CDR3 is TGCAGTGCTAGTCCTCCGGGGGGGGGCACAGATACGCAGTATTTT. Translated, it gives CSASPPGGGTDTQYF.

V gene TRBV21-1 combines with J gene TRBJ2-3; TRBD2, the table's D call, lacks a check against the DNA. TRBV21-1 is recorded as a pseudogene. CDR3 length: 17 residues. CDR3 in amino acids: CASSKALAGGRPDTQYF. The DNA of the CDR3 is TGTGCCAGCAGCAAAGCACTAGCGGGGGGGCGGCCAGATACGCAGTATTTT.

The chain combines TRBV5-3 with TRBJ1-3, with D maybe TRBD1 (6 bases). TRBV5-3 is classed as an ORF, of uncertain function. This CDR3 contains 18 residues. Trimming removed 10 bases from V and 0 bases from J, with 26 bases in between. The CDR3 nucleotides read TGTGCCGTCAGAGGGGGTCCAGGTGGAGGCAGCTCTGGAAACACCATATATTTT. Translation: CAVRGGPGGGSSGNTIYF.

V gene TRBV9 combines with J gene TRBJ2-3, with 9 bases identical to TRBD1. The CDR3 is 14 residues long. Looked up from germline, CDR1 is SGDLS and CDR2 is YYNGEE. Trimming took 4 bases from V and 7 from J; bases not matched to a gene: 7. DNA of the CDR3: TGTGCCAGCAGCCAGACAGGGGGTGAAAATACGCAGTATTTT. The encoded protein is CASSQTGGENTQYF.

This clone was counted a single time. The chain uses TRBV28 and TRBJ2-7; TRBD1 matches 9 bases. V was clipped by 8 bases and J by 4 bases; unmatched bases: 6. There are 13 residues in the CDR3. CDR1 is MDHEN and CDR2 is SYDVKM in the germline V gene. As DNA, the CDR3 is TGTGCCAGCCAAACAGGGGGCTGGTACGAGCAGTACTTC. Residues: CASQTGGWYEQYF.

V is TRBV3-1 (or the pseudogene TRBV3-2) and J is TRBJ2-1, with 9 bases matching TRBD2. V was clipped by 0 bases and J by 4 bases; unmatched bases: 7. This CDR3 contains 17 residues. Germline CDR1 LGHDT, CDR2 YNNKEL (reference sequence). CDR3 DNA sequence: TGTGCCAGCAGCCAAGATCAGGGTAGCGGGGGTTACAATGAGCAGTTCTTC. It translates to CASSQDQGSGGYNEQFF.

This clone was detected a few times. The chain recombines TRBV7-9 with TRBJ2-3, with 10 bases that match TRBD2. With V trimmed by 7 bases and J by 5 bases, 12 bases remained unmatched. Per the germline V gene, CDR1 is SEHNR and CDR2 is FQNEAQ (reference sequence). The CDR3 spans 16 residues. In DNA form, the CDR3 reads TGTGCCAGCACTGGGACTAGCGCGACTTGGATAGATACGCAGTATTTT. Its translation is CASTGTSATWIDTQYF.

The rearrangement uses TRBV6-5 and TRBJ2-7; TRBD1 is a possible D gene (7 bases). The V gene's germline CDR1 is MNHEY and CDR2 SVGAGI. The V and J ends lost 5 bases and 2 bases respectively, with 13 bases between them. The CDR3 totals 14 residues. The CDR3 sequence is CASSLRRGPYEQYF. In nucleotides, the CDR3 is TGTGCCAGCAGTCTTCGGAGGGGGCCCTACGAGCAGTACTTC.

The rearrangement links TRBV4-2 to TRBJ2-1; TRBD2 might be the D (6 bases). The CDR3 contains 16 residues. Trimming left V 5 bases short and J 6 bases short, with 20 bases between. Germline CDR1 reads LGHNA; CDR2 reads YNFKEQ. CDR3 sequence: CASSSDYPPVLNEQFF. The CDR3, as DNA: TGTGCCAGCAGCTCGGACTACCCGCCCGTACTCAATGAGCAGTTCTTC.

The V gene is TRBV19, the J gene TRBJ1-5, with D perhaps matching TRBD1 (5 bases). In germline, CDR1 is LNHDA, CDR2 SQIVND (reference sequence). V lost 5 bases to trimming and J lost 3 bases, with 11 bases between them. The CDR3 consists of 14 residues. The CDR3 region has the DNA TGTGCCAGTAGTTCCCGGACATTCAATCAGCCCCAGCATTTT. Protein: CASSSRTFNQPQHF.

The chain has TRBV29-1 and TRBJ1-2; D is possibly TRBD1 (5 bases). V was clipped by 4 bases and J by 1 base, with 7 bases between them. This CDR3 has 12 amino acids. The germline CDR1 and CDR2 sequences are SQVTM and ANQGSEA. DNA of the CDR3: TGCAGCGTTGTGGACAATAACTATGGCTACACCTTC. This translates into CSVVDNNYGYTF.

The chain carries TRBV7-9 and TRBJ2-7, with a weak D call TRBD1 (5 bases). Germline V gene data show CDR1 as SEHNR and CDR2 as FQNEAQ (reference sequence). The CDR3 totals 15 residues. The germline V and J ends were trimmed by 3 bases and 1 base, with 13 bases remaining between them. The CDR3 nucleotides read TGTGCCAGCAGCTTTAGGGGCGCGAAATCCTACGAGCAGTACTTC. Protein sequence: CASSFRGAKSYEQYF.

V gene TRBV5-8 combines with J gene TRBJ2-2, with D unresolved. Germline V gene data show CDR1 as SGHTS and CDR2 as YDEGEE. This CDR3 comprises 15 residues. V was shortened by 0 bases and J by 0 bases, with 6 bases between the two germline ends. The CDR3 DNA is TGTGCCAGCAGCTTGGGACGGGCGAACACCGGGGAGCTGTTTTTT. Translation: CASSLGRANTGELFF.

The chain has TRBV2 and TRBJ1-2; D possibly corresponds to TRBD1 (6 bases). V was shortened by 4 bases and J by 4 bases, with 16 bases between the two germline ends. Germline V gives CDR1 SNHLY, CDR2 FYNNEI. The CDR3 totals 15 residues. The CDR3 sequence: CASSGASGVAYGYTF. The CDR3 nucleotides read TGTGCCAGCAGTGGAGCCTCAGGGGTGGCCTATGGCTACACCTTC.